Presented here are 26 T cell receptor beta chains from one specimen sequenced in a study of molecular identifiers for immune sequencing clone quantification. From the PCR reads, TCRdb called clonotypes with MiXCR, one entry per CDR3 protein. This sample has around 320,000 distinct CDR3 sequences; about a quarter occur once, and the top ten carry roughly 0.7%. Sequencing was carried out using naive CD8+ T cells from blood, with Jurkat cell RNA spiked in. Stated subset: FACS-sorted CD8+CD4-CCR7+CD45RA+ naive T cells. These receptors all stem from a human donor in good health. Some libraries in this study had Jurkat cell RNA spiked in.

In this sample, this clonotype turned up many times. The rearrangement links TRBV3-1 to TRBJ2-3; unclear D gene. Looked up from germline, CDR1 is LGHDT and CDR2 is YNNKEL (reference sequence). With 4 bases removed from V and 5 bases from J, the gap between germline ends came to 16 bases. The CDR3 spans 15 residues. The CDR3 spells CASSPDGLLRDTQYF. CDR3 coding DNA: TGTGCCAGCAGCCCCGACGGTCTTCTCCGAGATACGCAGTATTTT.

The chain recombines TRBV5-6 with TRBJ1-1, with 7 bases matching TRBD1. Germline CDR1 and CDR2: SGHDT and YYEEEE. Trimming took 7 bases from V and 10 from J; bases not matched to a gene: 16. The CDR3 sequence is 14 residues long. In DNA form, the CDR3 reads TGTGCCAGCCGCTCTATAGGGGGCGGTGCTGCAGCTTTCTTT. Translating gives CASRSIGGGAAAFF.

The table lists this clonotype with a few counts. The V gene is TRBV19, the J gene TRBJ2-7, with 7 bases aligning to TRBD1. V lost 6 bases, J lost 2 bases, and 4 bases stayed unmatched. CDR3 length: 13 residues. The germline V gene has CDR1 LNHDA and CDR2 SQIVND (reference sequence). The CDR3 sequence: CASSGTAPYEQYF. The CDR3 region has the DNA TGTGCCAGTAGCGGGACAGCTCCCTACGAGCAGTACTTC.

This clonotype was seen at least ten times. In DNA, the CDR3 is TGTGCCAGCAGCCAGATAGCGGGAGCCTACGAGCAGTACTTC. Translating gives CASSQIAGAYEQYF. This sequence joins TRBV7-2 and TRBJ2-7; TRBD2 matches at 9 bases. The CDR3 is made up of 14 amino acids. J lost 2 bases, V lost 5 bases, and 4 bases had no gene match. Germline V gene data show CDR1 as SGHTA and CDR2 as FQGNSA.

Written as DNA, the CDR3 is TGCAGTGCATACCCATTGGGGGGGGGAAGTCAAGAGACCCAGTACTTC. It encodes CSAYPLGGGSQETQYF. This sequence joins TRBV20-1 and TRBJ2-5; 7 bases match TRBD2. V was pared by 6 bases and J by 2 bases, with 15 bases of the junction left unmatched. CDR3 size: 16 residues. Germline-derived CDR1 and CDR2 are DFQATT and SNEGSKA (reference sequence).

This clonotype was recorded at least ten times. The CDR3 region has the DNA TGCGCCAGCAGCTTGGCCGGCCTCTCCTACAATGAGCAGTTCTTC. Its translation is CASSLAGLSYNEQFF. This sequence joins TRBV5-1 and TRBJ2-1; D gene ambiguous. The V gene's germline CDR1 is SGHRS and CDR2 YFSETQ. Trimming pared 0 bases from V and 0 bases from J, leaving 7 bases between. CDR3 size: 15 residues.

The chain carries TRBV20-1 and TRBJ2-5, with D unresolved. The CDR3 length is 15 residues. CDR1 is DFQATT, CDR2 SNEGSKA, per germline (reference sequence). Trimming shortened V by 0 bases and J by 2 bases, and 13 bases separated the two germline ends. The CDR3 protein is CSARDPQADQETQYF. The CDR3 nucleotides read TGCAGTGCTAGAGATCCCCAGGCTGATCAAGAGACCCAGTACTTC.

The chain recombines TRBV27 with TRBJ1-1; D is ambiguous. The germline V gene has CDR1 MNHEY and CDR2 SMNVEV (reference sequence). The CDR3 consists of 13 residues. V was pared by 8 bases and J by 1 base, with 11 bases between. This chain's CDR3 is CASGFGENTEAFF. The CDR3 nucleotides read TGTGCCAGCGGGTTTGGGGAGAACACTGAAGCTTTCTTT.

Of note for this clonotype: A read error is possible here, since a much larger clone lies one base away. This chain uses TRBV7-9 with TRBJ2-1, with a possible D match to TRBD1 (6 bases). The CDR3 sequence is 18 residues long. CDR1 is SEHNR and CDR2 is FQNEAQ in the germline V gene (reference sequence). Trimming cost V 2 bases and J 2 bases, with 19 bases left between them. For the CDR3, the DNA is TGTGCCAGCAGCTTATCCGCTATAGGGGGTGCCACCTACAATGAGCAGTTCTTC. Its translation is CASSLSAIGGATYNEQFF. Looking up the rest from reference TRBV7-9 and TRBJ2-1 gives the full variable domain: DTGVSQNPRHKITKRGQNVTFRCDPISEHNRLYWYRQTLGQGPEFLTYFQNEAQLEKSRLLSDRFSAERPKGSFSTLEIQRTEQGDSAMYLCASSLSAIGGATYNEQFFGPGTRLTVL.

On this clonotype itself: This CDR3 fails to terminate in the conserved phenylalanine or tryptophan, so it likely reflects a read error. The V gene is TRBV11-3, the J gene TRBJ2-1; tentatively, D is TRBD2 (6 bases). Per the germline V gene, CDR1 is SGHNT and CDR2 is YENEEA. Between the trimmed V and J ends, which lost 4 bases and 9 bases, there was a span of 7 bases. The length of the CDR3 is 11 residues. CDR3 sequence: CASSYSGEQFL. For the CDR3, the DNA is TGTGCCAGCAGCTATAGCGGTGAGCAGTTCTTA.

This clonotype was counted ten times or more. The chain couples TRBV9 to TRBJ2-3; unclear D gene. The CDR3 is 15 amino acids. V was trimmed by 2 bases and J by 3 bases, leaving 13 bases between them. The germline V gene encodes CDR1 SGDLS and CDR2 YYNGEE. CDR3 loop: CASSVSGPETDTQYF. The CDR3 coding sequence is TGTGCCAGCAGCGTCTCCGGTCCTGAGACAGATACGCAGTATTTT.

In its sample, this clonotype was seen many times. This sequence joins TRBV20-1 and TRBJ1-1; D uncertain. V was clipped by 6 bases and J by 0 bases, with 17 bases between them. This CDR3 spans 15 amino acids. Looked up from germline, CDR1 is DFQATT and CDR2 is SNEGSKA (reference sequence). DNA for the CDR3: TGCAGTGCCAACGCCTGGACCCCTATGAACACTGAAGCTTTCTTT. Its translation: CSANAWTPMNTEAFF.

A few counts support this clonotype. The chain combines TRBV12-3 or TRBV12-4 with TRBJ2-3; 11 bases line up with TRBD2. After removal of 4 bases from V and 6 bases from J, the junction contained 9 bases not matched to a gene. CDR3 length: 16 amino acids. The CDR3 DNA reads TGTGCCAGCAGTTCGGGACTAGCGGACTTAGCCGATACGCAGTATTTT. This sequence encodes CASSSGLADLADTQYF.

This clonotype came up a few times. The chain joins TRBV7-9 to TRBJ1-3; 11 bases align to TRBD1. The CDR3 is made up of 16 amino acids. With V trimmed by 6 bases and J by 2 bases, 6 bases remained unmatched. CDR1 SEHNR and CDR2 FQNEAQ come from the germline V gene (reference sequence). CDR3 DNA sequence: TGTGCCAGCAGGCCGGGACAGGGGGGAACTGGAAACACCATATATTTT. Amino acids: CASRPGQGGTGNTIYF.

This CDR3 reads CASSLNRGRASGELFF. The CDR3 nucleotides read TGTGCCAGCAGCCTAAACAGGGGGCGGGCAAGCGGGGAGCTGTTTTTT. J is TRBJ2-2 and V is TRBV11-2; 9 nucleotides agree with TRBD1. V shed 5 bases, J shed 7 bases, and the junction held 11 bases outside the gene matches. Germline loops: CDR1 SGHAT, CDR2 FQNNGV. The CDR3 sequence is 16 residues long.

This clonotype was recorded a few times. CDR3 loop: CASSPGSGELNGNTIYF. CDR3 DNA sequence: TGTGCCAGCAGCCCCGGTAGTGGGGAATTGAATGGAAACACCATATATTTT. The genes are TRBV7-9 and TRBJ1-3; the D is unclear. V lost 5 bases and J 3 bases, leaving 20 bases between the germline ends. CDR1 and CDR2 from the germline V gene are SEHNR and FQNEAQ (reference sequence). The CDR3 consists of 17 residues. Variable domain in full (rest from reference TRBV7-9 and TRBJ1-3): DTGVSQNPRHKITKRGQNVTFRCDPISEHNRLYWYRQTLGQGPEFLTYFQNEAQLEKSRLLSDRFSAERPKGSFSTLEIQRTEQGDSAMYLCASSPGSGELNGNTIYFGEGSWLTVV.

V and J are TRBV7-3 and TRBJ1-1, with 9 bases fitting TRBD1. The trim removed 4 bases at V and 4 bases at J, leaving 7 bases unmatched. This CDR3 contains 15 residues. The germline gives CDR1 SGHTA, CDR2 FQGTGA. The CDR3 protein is CASSSQGARGTEAFF. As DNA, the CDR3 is TGTGCCAGCAGCTCACAGGGGGCGCGTGGCACTGAAGCTTTCTTT.

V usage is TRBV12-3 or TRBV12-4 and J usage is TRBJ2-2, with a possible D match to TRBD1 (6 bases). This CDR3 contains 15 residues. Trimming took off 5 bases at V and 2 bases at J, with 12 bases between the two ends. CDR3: CASSLGTPNTGELFF. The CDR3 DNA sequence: TGTGCCAGCAGTCTCGGGACACCCAACACCGGGGAGCTGTTTTTT.

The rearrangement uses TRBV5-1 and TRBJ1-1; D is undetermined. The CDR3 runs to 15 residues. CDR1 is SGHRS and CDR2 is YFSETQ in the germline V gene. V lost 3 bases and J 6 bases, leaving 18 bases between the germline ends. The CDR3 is CASSWRPELTPEAFF. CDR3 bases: TGCGCCAGCAGCTGGAGGCCCGAGCTGACCCCTGAAGCTTTCTTT.

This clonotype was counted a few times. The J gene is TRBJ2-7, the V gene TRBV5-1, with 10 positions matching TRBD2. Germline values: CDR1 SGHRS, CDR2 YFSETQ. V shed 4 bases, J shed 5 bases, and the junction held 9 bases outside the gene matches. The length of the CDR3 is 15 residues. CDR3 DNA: TGCGCCAGCAGCCTTAGCGGGAGGATTCCCCACGAGCAGTACTTC. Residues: CASSLSGRIPHEQYF.

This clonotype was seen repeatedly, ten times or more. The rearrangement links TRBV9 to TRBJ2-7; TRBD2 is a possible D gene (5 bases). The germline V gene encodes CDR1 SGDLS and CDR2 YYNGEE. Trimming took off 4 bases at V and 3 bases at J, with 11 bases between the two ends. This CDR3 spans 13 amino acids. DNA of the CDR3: TGTGCCAGCAGCCCCGGAGGAGTCTACGAGCAGTACTTC. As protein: CASSPGGVYEQYF.

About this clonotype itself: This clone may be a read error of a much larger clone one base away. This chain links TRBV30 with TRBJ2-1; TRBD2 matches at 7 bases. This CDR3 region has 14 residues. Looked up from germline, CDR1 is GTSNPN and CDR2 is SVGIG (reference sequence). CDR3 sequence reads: CAWGTSAIYNEKFF. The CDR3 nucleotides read TGTGCCTGGGGAACTAGCGCTATCTACAATGAGAAGTTCTTC.

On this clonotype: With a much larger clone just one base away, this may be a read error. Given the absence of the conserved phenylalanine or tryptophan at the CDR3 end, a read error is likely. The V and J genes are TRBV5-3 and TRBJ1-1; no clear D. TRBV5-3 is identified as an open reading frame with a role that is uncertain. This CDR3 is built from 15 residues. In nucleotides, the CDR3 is TGTGCCAGCAGCTTGGTTTTAGGGATAGGGACTGAAGCTTTCTGT. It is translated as CASSLVLGIGTEAFC.

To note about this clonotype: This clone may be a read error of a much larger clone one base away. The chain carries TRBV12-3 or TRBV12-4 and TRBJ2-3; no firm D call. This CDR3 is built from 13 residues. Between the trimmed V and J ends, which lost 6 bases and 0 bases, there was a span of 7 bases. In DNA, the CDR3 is TGTGCCAGCAGGGTACTCAGCACAGATACGCAGTATTTT. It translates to CASRVLSTDTQYF.

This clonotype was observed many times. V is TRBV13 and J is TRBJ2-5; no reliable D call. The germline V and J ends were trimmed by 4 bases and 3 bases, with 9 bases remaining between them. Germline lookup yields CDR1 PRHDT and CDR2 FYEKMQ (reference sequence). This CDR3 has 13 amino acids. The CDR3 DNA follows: TGTGCCAGCAGCTCCGCCTCAGAAGAGACCCAGTACTTC. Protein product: CASSSASEETQYF. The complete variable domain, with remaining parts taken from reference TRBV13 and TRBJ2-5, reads AAGVIQSPRHLIKEKRETATLKCYPIPRHDTVYWYQQGPGQDPQFLISFYEKMQSDKGSIPDRFSAQQFSDYHSELNMSSLELGDSALYFCASSSASEETQYFGPGTRLLVL.

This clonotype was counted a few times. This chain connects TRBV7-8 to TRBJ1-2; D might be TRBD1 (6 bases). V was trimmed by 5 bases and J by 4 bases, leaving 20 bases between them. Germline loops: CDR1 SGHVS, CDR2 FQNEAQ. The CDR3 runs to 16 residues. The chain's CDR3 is CASSLEQGLRSYGYTF. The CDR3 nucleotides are TGTGCCAGCAGCCTAGAACAGGGTCTGAGAAGCTATGGCTACACCTTC.